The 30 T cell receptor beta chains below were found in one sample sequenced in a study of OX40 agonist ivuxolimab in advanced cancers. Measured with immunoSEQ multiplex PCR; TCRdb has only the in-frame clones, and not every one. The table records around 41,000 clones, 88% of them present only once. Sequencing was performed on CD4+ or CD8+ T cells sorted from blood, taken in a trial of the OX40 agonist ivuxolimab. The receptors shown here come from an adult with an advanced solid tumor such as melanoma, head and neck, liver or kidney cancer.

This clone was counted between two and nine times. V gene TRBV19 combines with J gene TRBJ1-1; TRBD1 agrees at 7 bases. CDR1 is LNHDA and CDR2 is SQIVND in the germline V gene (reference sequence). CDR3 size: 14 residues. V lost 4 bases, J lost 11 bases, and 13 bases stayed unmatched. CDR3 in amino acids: CASSNVAGGIRAFF. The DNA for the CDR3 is TGTGCCAGTAGTAATGTGGCAGGGGGGATCAGGGCTTTCTTT.

CDR3 amino acids: CASSSLHTDTQYF. CDR3 DNA sequence: TGCGCCAGCAGCTCCCTCCACACAGATACGCAGTATTTT. J is TRBJ2-3 and V is TRBV5-1; D remains unclear. V gave up 3 bases and J gave up 2 bases, with 7 bases separating them. This CDR3 spans 13 amino acids. Germline V gene lookup returns CDR1 SGHRS and CDR2 YFSETQ.

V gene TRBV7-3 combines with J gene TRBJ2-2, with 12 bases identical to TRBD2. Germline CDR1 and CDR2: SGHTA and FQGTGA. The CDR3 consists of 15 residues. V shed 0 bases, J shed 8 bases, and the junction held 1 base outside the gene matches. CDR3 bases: TGTGCCAGCAGCTTAACGACTAGCGGGAGAGGGGAGCTGTTTTTT. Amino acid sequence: CASSLTTSGRGELFF.

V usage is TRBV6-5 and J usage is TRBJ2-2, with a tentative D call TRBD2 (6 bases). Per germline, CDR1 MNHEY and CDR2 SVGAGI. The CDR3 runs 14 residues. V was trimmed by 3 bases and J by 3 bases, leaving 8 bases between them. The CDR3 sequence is CASSYWGDTGELFF. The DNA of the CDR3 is TGTGCCAGCAGTTATTGGGGGGACACCGGGGAGCTGTTTTTT.

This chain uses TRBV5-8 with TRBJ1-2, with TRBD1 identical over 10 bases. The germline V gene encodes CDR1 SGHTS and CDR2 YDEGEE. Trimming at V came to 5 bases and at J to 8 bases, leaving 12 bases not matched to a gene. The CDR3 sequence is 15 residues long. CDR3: CASRKGRDRGWGYTF. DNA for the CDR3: TGTGCCAGCAGAAAAGGCCGGGACAGGGGCTGGGGCTACACCTTC.

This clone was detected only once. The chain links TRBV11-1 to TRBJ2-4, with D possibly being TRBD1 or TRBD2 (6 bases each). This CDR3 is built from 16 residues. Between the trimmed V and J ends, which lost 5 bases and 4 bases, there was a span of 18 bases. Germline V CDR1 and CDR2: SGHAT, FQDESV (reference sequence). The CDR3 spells CASSLLEGGKKNIQYF. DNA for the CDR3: TGTGCCAGCAGCCTACTAGAGGGGGGCAAAAAAAACATTCAGTACTTC.

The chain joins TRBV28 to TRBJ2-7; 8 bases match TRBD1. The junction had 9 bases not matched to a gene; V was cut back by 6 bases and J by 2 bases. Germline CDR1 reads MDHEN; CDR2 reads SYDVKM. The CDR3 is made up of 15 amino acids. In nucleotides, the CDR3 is TGTGCCAGCAGATCGGACAGGGACCGGGCCTACGAGCAGTACTTC. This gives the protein CASRSDRDRAYEQYF.

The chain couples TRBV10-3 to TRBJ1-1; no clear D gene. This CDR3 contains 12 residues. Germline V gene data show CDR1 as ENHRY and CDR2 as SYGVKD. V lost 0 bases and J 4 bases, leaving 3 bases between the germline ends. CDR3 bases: TGTGCCATCAGTGAGTCGCTCACTGAAGCTTTCTTT. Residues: CAISESLTEAFF.

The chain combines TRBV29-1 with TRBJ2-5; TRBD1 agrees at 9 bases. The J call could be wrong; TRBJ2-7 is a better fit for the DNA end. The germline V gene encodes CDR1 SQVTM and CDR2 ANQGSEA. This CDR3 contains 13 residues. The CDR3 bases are TGCAGCGTTGCAGGACAGGGGATCTACGAGCAGTACTTC. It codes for CSVAGQGIYEQYF.

CDR3 residues: CASSYAGAYYEQYF. The CDR3 DNA follows: TGTGCCAGCAGTTACGCGGGGGCCTACTACGAGCAGTACTTC. This chain connects TRBV6-5 to TRBJ2-7; D is possibly TRBD2 (7 bases). The germline V gene has CDR1 MNHEY and CDR2 SVGAGI. V lost 2 bases, J lost 3 bases, and 11 bases lay in between. The CDR3 has 14 amino acids.

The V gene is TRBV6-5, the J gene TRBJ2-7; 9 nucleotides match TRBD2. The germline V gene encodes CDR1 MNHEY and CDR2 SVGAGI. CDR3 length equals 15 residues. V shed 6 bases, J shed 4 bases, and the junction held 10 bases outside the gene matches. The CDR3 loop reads CASRLFAGGRYEQYF. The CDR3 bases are TGTGCCAGCAGACTCTTTGCGGGAGGGCGGTACGAGCAGTACTTC.

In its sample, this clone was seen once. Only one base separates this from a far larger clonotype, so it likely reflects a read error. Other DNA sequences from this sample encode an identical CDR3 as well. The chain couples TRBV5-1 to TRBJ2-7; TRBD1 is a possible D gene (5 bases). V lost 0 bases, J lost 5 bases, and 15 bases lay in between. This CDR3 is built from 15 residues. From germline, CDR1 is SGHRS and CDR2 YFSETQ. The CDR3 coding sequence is TGCGCCAGCAGCTTGGGGGGCCAGGAAGAGGACGAGCAGTACTTC. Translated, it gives CASSLGGQEEDEQYF.

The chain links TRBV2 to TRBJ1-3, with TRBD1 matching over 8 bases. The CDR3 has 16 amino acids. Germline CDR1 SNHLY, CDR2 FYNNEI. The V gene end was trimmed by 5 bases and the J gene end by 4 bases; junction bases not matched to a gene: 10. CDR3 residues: CASSTRTGSSGNTIYF. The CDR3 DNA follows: TGTGCCAGCAGTACCAGGACAGGGAGCTCCGGAAACACCATATATTTT.

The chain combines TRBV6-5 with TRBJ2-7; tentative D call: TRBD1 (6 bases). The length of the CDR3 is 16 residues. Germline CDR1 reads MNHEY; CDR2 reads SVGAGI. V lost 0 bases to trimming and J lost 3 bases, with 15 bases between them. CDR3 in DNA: TGTGCCAGCAGTTACTCGACAGGACTTCTCTTCTACGAGCAGTACTTC. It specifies CASSYSTGLLFYEQYF.

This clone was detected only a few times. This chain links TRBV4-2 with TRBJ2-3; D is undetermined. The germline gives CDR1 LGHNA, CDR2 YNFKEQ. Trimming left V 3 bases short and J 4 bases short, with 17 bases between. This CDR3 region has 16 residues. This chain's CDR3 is CASSQAVGSDADTQYF. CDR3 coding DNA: TGTGCCAGCAGCCAGGCCGTGGGGTCCGACGCAGATACGCAGTATTTT.

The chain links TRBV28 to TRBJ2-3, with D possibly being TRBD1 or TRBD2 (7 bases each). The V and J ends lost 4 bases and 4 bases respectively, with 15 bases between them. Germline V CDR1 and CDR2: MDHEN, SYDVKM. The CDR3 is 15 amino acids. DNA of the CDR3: TGTGCCAGCAGTTACCCAGGGGGGGTTCCAGATACGCAGTATTTT. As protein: CASSYPGGVPDTQYF. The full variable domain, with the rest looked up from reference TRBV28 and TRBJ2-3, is DVKVTQSSRYLVKRTGEKVFLECVQDMDHENMFWYRQDPGLGLRLIYFSYDVKMKEKGDIPEGYSVSREKKERFSLILESASTNQTSMYLCASSYPGGVPDTQYFGPGTRLTVL.

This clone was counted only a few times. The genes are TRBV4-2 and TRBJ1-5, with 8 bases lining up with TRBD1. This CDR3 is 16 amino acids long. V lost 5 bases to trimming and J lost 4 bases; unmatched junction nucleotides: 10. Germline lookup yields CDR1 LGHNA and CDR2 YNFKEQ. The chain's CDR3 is CASSSGTGQWNQPQHF. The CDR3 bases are TGTGCCAGCAGCTCCGGGACAGGCCAGTGGAATCAGCCCCAGCATTTT.

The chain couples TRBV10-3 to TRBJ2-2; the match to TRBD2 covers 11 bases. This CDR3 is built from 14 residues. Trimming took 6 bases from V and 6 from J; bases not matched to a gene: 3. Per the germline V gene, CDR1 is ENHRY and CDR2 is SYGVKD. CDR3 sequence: CAIRGLAGAGELFF. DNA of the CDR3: TGTGCCATCAGAGGACTAGCGGGTGCCGGGGAGCTGTTTTTT.

The CDR3 coding sequence is TGTGCCAGCTCACCAACAGGGATGGCAGATACGCAGTATTTT. This gives the protein CASSPTGMADTQYF. The chain links TRBV18 to TRBJ2-3, with D possibly TRBD1 on 6 matching bases. V dropped 2 bases and J dropped 4 bases, with 10 bases sitting between them. This CDR3 is 14 amino acids long. The germline V gene encodes CDR1 KGHSH and CDR2 LQKENI.

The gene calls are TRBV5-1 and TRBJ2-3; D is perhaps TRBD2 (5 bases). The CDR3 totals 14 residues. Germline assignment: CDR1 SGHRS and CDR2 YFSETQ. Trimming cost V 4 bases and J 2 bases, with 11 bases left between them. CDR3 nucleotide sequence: TGCGCCAGCAGCGAAGCGGAGTCCACAGATACGCAGTATTTT. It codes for CASSEAESTDTQYF.

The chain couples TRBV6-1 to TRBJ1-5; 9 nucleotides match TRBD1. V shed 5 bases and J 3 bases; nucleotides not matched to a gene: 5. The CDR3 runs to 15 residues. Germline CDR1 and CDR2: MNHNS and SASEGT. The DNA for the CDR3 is TGTGCCAGCAGTCCGGACAGGGGCTACAATCAGCCCCAGCATTTT. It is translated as CASSPDRGYNQPQHF.

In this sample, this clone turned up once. This CDR3 is CASSRDRIYGYTF. For the CDR3, the DNA is TGTGCCAGCAGCCGGGACCGGATCTATGGCTACACCTTC. The chain uses TRBV7-2 and TRBJ1-2, with D perhaps matching TRBD1 (5 bases). Between the trimmed V and J ends, which lost 5 bases and 4 bases, there was a span of 11 bases. CDR1 and CDR2 from the germline V gene are SGHTA and FQGNSA. This CDR3 region has 13 residues. Filled out from reference TRBV7-2 and TRBJ1-2, the complete variable domain reads GAGVSQSPSNKVTEKGKDVELRCDPISGHTALYWYRQSLGQGLEFLIYFQGNSAPDKSGLPSDRFSAERTGGSVSTLTIQRTQQEDSAVYLCASSRDRIYGYTFGSGTRLTVV.

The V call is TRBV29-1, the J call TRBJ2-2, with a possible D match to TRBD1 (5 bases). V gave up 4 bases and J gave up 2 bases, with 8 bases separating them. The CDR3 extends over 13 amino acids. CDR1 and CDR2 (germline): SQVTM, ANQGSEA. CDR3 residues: CSVGGRNTGELFF. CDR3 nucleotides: TGCAGCGTTGGGGGCCGTAACACCGGGGAGCTGTTTTTT.

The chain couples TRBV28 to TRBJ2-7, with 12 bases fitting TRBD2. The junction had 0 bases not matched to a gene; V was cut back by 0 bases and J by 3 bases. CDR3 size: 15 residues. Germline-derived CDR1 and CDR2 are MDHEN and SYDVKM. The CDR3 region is CASSLWTSGSYEQYF. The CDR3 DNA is TGTGCCAGCAGTTTATGGACTAGCGGGAGCTACGAGCAGTACTTC. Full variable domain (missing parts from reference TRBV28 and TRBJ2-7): DVKVTQSSRYLVKRTGEKVFLECVQDMDHENMFWYRQDPGLGLRLIYFSYDVKMKEKGDIPEGYSVSREKKERFSLILESASTNQTSMYLCASSLWTSGSYEQYFGPGTRLTVT.

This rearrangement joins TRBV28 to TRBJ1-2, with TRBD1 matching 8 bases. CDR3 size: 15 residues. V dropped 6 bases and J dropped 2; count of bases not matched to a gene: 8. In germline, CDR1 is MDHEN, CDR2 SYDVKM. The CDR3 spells CASRPWSGGNYGYTF. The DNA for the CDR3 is TGTGCCAGCAGACCTTGGTCAGGGGGCAACTATGGCTACACCTTC.

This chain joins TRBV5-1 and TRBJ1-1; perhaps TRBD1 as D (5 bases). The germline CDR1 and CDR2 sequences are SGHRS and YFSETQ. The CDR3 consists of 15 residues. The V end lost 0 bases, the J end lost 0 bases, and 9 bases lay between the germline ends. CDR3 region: CASSLVGRVNTEAFF. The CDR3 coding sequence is TGCGCCAGCAGCTTGGTTGGCAGGGTGAACACTGAAGCTTTCTTT. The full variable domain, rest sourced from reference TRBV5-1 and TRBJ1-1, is KAGVTQTPRYLIKTRGQQVTLSCSPISGHRSVSWYQQTPGQGLQFLFEYFSETQRNKGNFPGRFSGRQFSNSRSEMNVSTLELGDSALYLCASSLVGRVNTEAFFGQGTRLTVV.

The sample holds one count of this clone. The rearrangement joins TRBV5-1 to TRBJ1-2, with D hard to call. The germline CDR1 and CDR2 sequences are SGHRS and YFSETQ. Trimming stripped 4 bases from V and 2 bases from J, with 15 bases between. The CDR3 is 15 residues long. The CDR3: CASSPELLGNYGYTF. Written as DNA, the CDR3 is TGCGCCAGCAGCCCAGAGTTGCTGGGGAACTATGGCTACACCTTC. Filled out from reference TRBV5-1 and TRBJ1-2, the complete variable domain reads KAGVTQTPRYLIKTRGQQVTLSCSPISGHRSVSWYQQTPGQGLQFLFEYFSETQRNKGNFPGRFSGRQFSNSRSEMNVSTLELGDSALYLCASSPELLGNYGYTFGSGTRLTVV.

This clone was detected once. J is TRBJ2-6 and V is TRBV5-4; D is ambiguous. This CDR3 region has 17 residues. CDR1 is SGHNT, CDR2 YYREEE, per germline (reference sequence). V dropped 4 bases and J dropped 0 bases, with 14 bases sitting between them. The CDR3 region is CASSRHDLGSGANVLTF. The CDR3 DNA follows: TGTGCCAGCAGCCGCCACGATTTGGGCTCTGGGGCCAACGTCCTGACTTTC.

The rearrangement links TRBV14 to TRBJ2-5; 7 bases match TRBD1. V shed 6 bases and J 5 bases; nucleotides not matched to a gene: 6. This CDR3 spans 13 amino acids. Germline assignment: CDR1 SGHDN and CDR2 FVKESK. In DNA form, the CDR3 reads TGTGCCAGCAGTTCCAGGGGGATGGAGACCCAGTACTTC. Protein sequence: CASSSRGMETQYF.

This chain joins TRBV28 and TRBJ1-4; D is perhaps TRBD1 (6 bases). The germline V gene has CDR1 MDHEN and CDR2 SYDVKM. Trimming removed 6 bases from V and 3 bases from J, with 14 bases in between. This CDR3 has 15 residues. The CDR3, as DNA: TGTGCCAGCAGGCCTCCAGGGGTGTCTAATGAAAAACTGTTTTTT. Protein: CASRPPGVSNEKLFF.